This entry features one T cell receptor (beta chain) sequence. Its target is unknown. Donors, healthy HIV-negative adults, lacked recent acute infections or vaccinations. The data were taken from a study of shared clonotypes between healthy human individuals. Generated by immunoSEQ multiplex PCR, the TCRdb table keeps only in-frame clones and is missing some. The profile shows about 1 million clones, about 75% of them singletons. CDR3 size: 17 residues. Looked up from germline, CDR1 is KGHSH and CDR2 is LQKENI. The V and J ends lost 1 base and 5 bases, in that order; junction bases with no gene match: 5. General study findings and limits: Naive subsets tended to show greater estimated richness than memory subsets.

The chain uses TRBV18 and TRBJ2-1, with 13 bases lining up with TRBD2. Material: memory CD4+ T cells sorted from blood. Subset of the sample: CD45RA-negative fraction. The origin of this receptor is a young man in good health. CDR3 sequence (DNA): TGTGCCAGCTCACCACGCTCGGGACTAGCGGGGAACAATGAGCAGTTCTTC. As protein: CASSPRSGLAGNNEQFF.